What follows describes a single TCR beta chain. Its cognate antigen has yet to be identified. No much larger clonotype is one base removed from it; base qualities were not supplied. Per the germline V gene, LGHNT is the CDR1 and FRNRAP is the CDR2. Clipping removes 5 bases from V and 2 bases from J, with 7 as the unmatched junction base count. CDR3 length: 15 amino acids, cysteine to phenylalanine. The only DNA kept is the CDR3, 45 bases in frame from the first base. The library came from the immunoSEQ multiplex PCR assay. Entries here come from immuneACCESS through TCRdb and include only in-frame sequences with V and J called. Some clones fail to appear in such tables; in the studies checked, an unresolved V gene covers under half of the shortfall, and the cause of the remainder is unknown. The sample table contains some 56,000 clones; only one count was recorded for roughly 90% of them. The ten biggest clones cover approximately 0.6% of the sample.

This specimen belongs to a study of T cell changes during pregnancy in multiple sclerosis (dated by TCRdb to between 2018 and 2021). Turning to the overall study: Changes in the T cell repertoire over the course of pregnancy were examined in this study in women with multiple sclerosis.

The origin of this receptor is a female donor with multiple sclerosis, enrolled in a pregnancy study. The chain couples TRBV12-5 to TRBJ2-3; 7 junctional bases match TRBD2. Sequencing used CD4+ T cells from peripheral blood mononuclear cells, obtained after pregnancy. The encoded CDR3 is CASGIDRDYTDTQYF. The base sequence is TGTGCTAGTGGTATAGACCGGGACTACACAGATACGCAGTATTTT.